Reported below is one TCR beta chain. Per the original methods: Using reference gene primer amplification, nucleated cell counts were estimated. Sequenced by immunoSEQ multiplex PCR; TCRdb stores in-frame clones only, minus some. Clone size and V and J calls were adopted from that table, with D and trimming inferred from the DNA. The data contain about 130,000 clones, approximately 80% of them singletons. The data are from a study of blood T cell repertoires in COVID-19. Study-level information: The samples span acute and convalescent COVID-19 from the United States, Italy and Spain.

The CDR3 runs 15 residues. With 5 bases clipped from V and 4 bases from J, the junction kept 6 bases outside the gene matches. CDR1 is LNHDA, CDR2 SQIVND, per germline (reference sequence). The chain links TRBV19 to TRBJ1-4; 8 bases align to TRBD1. The sample taken for sequencing was peripheral blood. This sequence was found in a man in his 60s with acute or convalescent COVID-19. CDR3 nucleotides: TGTGCCAGTAGTCTCCGGACAGGGCTTAATGAAAAACTGTTTTTT. It codes for CASSLRTGLNEKLFF.